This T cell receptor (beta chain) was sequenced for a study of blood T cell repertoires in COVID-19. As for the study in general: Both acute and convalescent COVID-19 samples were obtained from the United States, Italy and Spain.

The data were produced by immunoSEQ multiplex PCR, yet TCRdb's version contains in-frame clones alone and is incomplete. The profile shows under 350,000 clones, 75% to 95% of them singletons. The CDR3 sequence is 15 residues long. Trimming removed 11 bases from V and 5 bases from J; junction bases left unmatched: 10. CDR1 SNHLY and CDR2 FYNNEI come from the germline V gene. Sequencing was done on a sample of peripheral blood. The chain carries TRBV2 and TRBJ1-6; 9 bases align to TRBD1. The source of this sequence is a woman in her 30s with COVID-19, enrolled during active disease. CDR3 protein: CAGSRDRANNSPLHF. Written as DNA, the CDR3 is TGTGCCGGAAGTAGGGACAGGGCCAATAATTCACCCCTCCACTTT.